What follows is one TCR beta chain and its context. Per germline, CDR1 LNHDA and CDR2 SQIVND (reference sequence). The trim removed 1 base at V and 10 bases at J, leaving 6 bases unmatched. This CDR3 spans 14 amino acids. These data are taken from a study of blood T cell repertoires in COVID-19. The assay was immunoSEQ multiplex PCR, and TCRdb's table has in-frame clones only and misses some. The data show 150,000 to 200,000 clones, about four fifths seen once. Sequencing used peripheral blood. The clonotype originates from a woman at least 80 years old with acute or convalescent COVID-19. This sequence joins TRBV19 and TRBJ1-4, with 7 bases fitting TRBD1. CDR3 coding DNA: TGTGCCAGTAGTATAGCCTCGGACAGGCGAAAACTGTTTTTT. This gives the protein CASSIASDRRKLFF.